The 21 T cell receptor beta chains below were found in one sample sequenced in a study of cytomegalovirus exposure and HLA in healthy donors. Primers included in the PCR were 60 Vbeta and 13 Jbeta primers. Data came from immunoSEQ multiplex PCR; TCRdb stores just in-frame clones and leaves some out. Here the sample spans roughly 150,000 clones, roughly 84% being singletons. Sample: PBMCs. Receptor source: a man younger than 40 in good health and CMV-seronegative.

CDR3 in amino acids: CASRGGGGAFQETQYF. The CDR3 DNA reads as TGCGCCAGCCGCGGGGGCGGGGGGGCCTTTCAAGAGACCCAGTACTTC. The chain couples TRBV5-1 to TRBJ2-5; 9 nucleotides align to TRBD2. The trim removed 7 bases at V and 2 bases at J, leaving 12 bases unmatched. The CDR3 is 16 amino acids. The germline V gene has CDR1 SGHRS and CDR2 YFSETQ.

The chain joins TRBV29-1 to TRBJ2-5; TRBD1 aligns across 9 bases. The CDR3 spans 13 residues. V shed 7 bases, J shed 4 bases, and the junction held 7 bases outside the gene matches. Germline lookup yields CDR1 SQVTM and CDR2 ANQGSEA. The CDR3 region is CSARDRALETQYF. CDR3 DNA sequence: TGCAGCGCTAGGGACAGGGCCCTAGAGACCCAGTACTTC.

Only a few counts were recorded for this clone. The V gene is TRBV7-2, the J gene TRBJ2-1; TRBD1 aligns across 8 bases. V was pared by 1 base and J by 4 bases, with 3 bases of the junction left unmatched. The CDR3 consists of 15 residues. Germline V gene data show CDR1 as SGHTA and CDR2 as FQGNSA. CDR3 loop: CASSLGTGMYNEQFF. In DNA, the CDR3 is TGTGCCAGCAGCTTAGGGACAGGGATGTACAATGAGCAGTTCTTC.

This chain joins TRBV6-5 and TRBJ2-1; 11 bases agree with TRBD2. V shed 2 bases and J 5 bases; nucleotides not matched to a gene: 2. The CDR3 has 15 residues. Germline CDR1 is MNHEY and CDR2 is SVGAGI. CDR3 DNA sequence: TGTGCCAGCAGTTACGGGACTAGCGGTGACAATGAGCAGTTCTTC. Translation gives CASSYGTSGDNEQFF.

The J gene is TRBJ2-2, the V gene TRBV5-4; TRBD1 aligns across 8 bases. Per the germline V gene, CDR1 is SGHNT and CDR2 is YYREEE (reference sequence). CDR3 length equals 17 residues. V gave up 2 bases and J gave up 1 base; unmatched junction bases: 7. The CDR3 DNA reads as TGTGCCAGCAGCTTTCGACAGGGGACGGGGAACACCGGGGAGCTGTTTTTT. Its translation: CASSFRQGTGNTGELFF.

The chain employs TRBV7-2 and TRBJ1-2; D gene uncertain. This CDR3 has 12 amino acids. Germline lookup yields CDR1 SGHTA and CDR2 FQGNSA. The germline V and J ends were trimmed by 5 bases and 4 bases, with 8 bases remaining between them. For the CDR3, the DNA is TGTGCCAGCAGCCAAGGAGTCTATGGCTACACCTTC. It codes for CASSQGVYGYTF.

The chain is built from TRBV15 and TRBJ1-1; TRBD1 matches 8 bases. CDR3 length equals 16 residues. Germline CDR1 reads LNHNV; CDR2 reads YYDKDF (reference sequence). V shed 2 bases, J shed 6 bases, and the junction held 11 bases outside the gene matches. CDR3 nucleotides: TGTGCCACCAGCAGAACAAGCAGGGGGCCCCCAGCTGAAGCTTTCTTT. It translates to CATSRTSRGPPAEAFF.

The chain couples TRBV7-5 to TRBJ1-5; TRBD1 is the table's D call and was not checked against the DNA. TRBV7-5 is a pseudogene locus. This CDR3 is built from 15 residues. The DNA for the CDR3 is TGTGTCAGAAGCCTATACAGGGGGCGCGGGCAGCCCCAGCATTTT. It is translated as CVRSLYRGRGQPQHF.

This clone occurred once. The rearrangement joins TRBV6-4 to TRBJ2-2, with 7 bases aligning to TRBD2. CDR3 size: 15 residues. Germline V gene lookup returns CDR1 MRHNA and CDR2 SNTAGT. The ends lost 3 bases at V and 5 bases at J; junction bases unmatched: 6. CDR3: CASSERGGETGELFF. The CDR3 DNA sequence: TGTGCCAGCAGTGAGCGTGGGGGGGAGACCGGGGAGCTGTTTTTT.

The genes are TRBV30 and TRBJ1-1; TRBD1 matches 8 bases. The CDR3 is 11 amino acids. Germline V gene sequence: CDR1 GTSNPN, CDR2 SVGIG (reference sequence). V lost 7 bases to trimming and J lost 4 bases; unmatched junction nucleotides: 2. CDR3 amino acids: CAYRGGTEAFF. The CDR3 DNA follows: TGTGCCTACAGGGGGGGCACTGAAGCTTTCTTT.

CDR3 nucleotide sequence: TGTGCCACCAGCAGAGATCCGGCTAGTAGGGGGCAAGAGACCCAGTACTTC. The encoded protein is CATSRDPASRGQETQYF. The genes are TRBV15 and TRBJ2-5; maybe TRBD1 (6 bases). The CDR3 spans 17 residues. V was clipped by 0 bases and J by 2 bases, with 16 bases between them. CDR1 LNHNV and CDR2 YYDKDF come from the germline V gene (reference sequence).

This sequence joins TRBV6-4 and TRBJ2-1; the match to TRBD1 covers 9 bases. V shed 2 bases and J 8 bases; nucleotides not matched to a gene: 10. The V gene's germline CDR1 is MRHNA and CDR2 SNTAGT. There are 16 residues in the CDR3. CDR3 DNA sequence: TGTGCCAGCAGTGACCTATCAACAGGGGGCTCCGATGAGCAGTTCTTC. This codes for CASSDLSTGGSDEQFF.

This clone was detected only once. V usage is TRBV6-6 and J usage is TRBJ2-3, with 8 bases lining up with TRBD1. Germline values: CDR1 MNHNY, CDR2 SVGAGI (reference sequence). J gave up 1 base and V 6 bases, and 3 bases lay outside the gene matches. The CDR3 length is 14 residues. CDR3 in amino acids: CASSPTGGTDTQYF. The CDR3 nucleotides are TGTGCCAGCAGCCCGACAGGGGGCACAGATACGCAGTATTTT.

This chain uses TRBV14 with TRBJ2-7; 7 bases align to TRBD1. The CDR3 sequence is 17 residues long. Trimming took 0 bases from V and 1 from J; bases not matched to a gene: 9. In germline, CDR1 is SGHDN, CDR2 FVKESK. CDR3 residues: CASSQDSLRTGSYEQYF. DNA of the CDR3: TGTGCCAGCAGCCAAGACTCTCTTCGGACAGGTTCCTACGAGCAGTACTTC.

This sequence joins TRBV28 and TRBJ2-3, with D hard to call. Germline V gene lookup returns CDR1 MDHEN and CDR2 SYDVKM. Trimming took off 2 bases at V and 0 bases at J, with 12 bases between the two ends. The CDR3 has 16 residues. CDR3 nucleotide sequence: TGTGCCAGCAGTTTAGTGGGTCTAGGTAGCACAGATACGCAGTATTTT. Protein product: CASSLVGLGSTDTQYF.

In its sample, this clone was seen a few times. J is TRBJ2-1 and V is TRBV6-5; 16 positions agree with TRBD2. The germline gives CDR1 MNHEY, CDR2 SVGAGI. The V gene end was trimmed by 2 bases and the J gene end by 10 bases; junction bases not matched to a gene: 5. This CDR3 is built from 16 residues. The CDR3 loop reads CASSYRGLAGGQEQFF. Written as DNA, the CDR3 is TGTGCCAGCAGTTACCGGGGACTAGCGGGGGGGCAGGAGCAGTTCTTC.

V usage is TRBV11-3 and J usage is TRBJ2-1; 9 bases match TRBD1. The CDR3 totals 14 residues. Germline values: CDR1 SGHNT, CDR2 YENEEA. The junction had 3 bases not matched to a gene; V was cut back by 3 bases and J by 6 bases. The CDR3 reads CASSLVTGGNEQFF. The CDR3 nucleotides are TGTGCCAGCAGCTTGGTGACAGGGGGCAATGAGCAGTTCTTC.

The V call is TRBV5-1, the J call TRBJ1-1; 8 bases are shared with TRBD1. Per germline, CDR1 SGHRS and CDR2 YFSETQ. The ends lost 2 bases at V and 7 bases at J; junction bases unmatched: 13. CDR3 length: 16 residues. CDR3 residues: CASSFTGQGAFNEAFF. The CDR3, as DNA: TGCGCCAGCAGCTTTACAGGGCAGGGGGCTTTTAATGAAGCTTTCTTT. The full variable domain, its missing parts supplied by reference TRBV5-1 and TRBJ1-1, is KAGVTQTPRYLIKTRGQQVTLSCSPISGHRSVSWYQQTPGQGLQFLFEYFSETQRNKGNFPGRFSGRQFSNSRSEMNVSTLELGDSALYLCASSFTGQGAFNEAFFGQGTRLTVV.

The chain has TRBV2 and TRBJ1-2; 10 bases line up with TRBD1. Germline CDR1 SNHLY, CDR2 FYNNEI. Trimming cost V 2 bases and J 8 bases; bases outside gene matches: 8. This CDR3 comprises 15 residues. CDR3 sequence: CASSEPGTGVRGYTF. CDR3 nucleotide sequence: TGTGCCAGCAGTGAACCCGGGACAGGGGTTAGGGGCTACACCTTC.

With respect to this clone: An end of the junction does not agree with germline; a read error may underlie this. V and J are TRBV5-6 and TRBJ2-2, with D perhaps TRBD2 (7 bases). In germline, CDR1 is SGHDT, CDR2 YYEEEE. The CDR3 sequence is 15 residues long. CDR3 in DNA: TGTGCCGGCAGCTTAGAGGGGGGGCCCACCGGGGAGCTGTTTTTT. Its protein product is CAGSLEGGPTGELFF.

This clone showed up just a few times. The chain couples TRBV9 to TRBJ2-7; TRBD2 agrees at 15 bases. The ends lost 4 bases at V and 5 bases at J; junction bases unmatched: 7. CDR3 size: 16 residues. Germline CDR1 SGDLS, CDR2 YYNGEE. The chain's CDR3 is CASSLGGLAGGHEQYF. As DNA, the CDR3 is TGTGCCAGCAGCCTAGGGGGACTAGCGGGAGGCCACGAGCAGTACTTC. Using reference TRBV9 and TRBJ2-7 for the parts outside the CDR3, the full variable domain is DSGVTQTPKHLITATGQRVTLRCSPRSGDLSVYWYQQSLDQGLQFLIQYYNGEERAKGNILERFSAQQFPDLHSELNLSSLELGDSALYFCASSLGGLAGGHEQYFGPGTRLTVT.